This TCR beta chain was profiled in a study of blood T cell repertoires in COVID-19. The overall study: COVID-19 samples, acute and convalescent, were from the United States, Italy and Spain.

Original data processing: The authors estimated nucleated cell counts from reference gene primer amplification. The data were produced by immunoSEQ multiplex PCR, yet TCRdb's version contains in-frame clones alone and is incomplete. The V and J calls and clone size were taken over from that table, and D and trimming were inferred from the DNA. The table has fewer than 95,000 clones, 89% seen once; the top ten hold approximately 8.9%. With 3 bases removed from V and 4 bases from J, the gap between germline ends came to 21 bases. Germline V CDR1 and CDR2: SGHKS, YYEKEE (reference sequence). This CDR3 is 17 amino acids long.

Material: peripheral blood. The receptor was derived from a man aged 50 or older with acute or convalescent COVID-19. The chain combines TRBV5-5 with TRBJ2-3; possible D gene TRBD2, 7 bases. CDR3 loop: CASSSFGAGAVADTQYF. The DNA for the CDR3 is TGTGCCAGCAGCTCGTTCGGGGCGGGGGCGGTTGCAGATACGCAGTATTTT. The entire variable domain, with the rest obtained from reference TRBV5-5 and TRBJ2-3, is as follows: DAGVTQSPTHLIKTRGQQVTLRCSPISGHKSVSWYQQVLGQGPQFIFQYYEKEERGRGNFPDRFSARQFPNYSSELNVNALLLGDSALYLCASSSFGAGAVADTQYFGPGTRLTVL.